What follows are 21 T cell receptor beta chains derived from one specimen sequenced in a study of T-cell memory formation after mild COVID-19. MiXCR, run by TCRdb on the 5' RACE reads, gives a single entry per CDR3 protein. The data show about 240,000 distinct CDR3 sequences, 7.5% to 10% seen once. Sequencing input: PBMCs or a T cell subset sorted from them (not recorded which). These receptors all stem from a man in his late teens or twenties who had mild COVID-19 (a few samples of this study predate the infection). Cell type and time point are not known.

V is TRBV4-3 and J is TRBJ2-1; TRBD1 might be the D (6 bases). This CDR3 has 16 amino acids. The germline V gene encodes CDR1 LGHNA and CDR2 YSLEER. V was clipped by 0 bases and J by 1 base, with 10 bases between them. The CDR3 DNA reads as TGCGCCAGCAGCCAAGATCGACAGGCTTCCTACAATGAGCAGTTCTTC. This sequence encodes CASSQDRQASYNEQFF.

This clonotype was observed a few times. The chain recombines TRBV12-3 or TRBV12-4 with TRBJ2-5; tentative D call: TRBD2 (6 bases). With 8 bases removed from V and 5 bases from J, the gap between germline ends came to 12 bases. The CDR3 contains 12 residues. The CDR3 DNA reads as TGTGCCAGCTGCCGGGACTGTGAGACCCAGTACTTC. Its translation is CASCRDCETQYF.

This clonotype was found many times. The chain joins TRBV29-1 to TRBJ2-3, with a weak D call TRBD2 (7 bases). This CDR3 has 14 residues. Trimming left V 5 bases short and J 1 base short, with 13 bases between. The germline V gene encodes CDR1 SQVTM and CDR2 ANQGSEA. CDR3 sequence reads: CSVSRGRGTDTQYF. The CDR3 DNA follows: TGCAGCGTTTCAAGGGGGAGGGGCACAGATACGCAGTATTTT.

This clonotype was observed a few times. The rearrangement uses TRBV20-1 and TRBJ1-4; TRBD1 matches 9 bases. The V gene's germline CDR1 is DFQATT and CDR2 SNEGSKA (reference sequence). After removal of 5 bases from V and 7 bases from J, the junction contained 2 bases not matched to a gene. This CDR3 is built from 12 residues. The CDR3 is CSAVDRGEKLFF. For the CDR3, the DNA is TGCAGTGCTGTGGACAGGGGTGAAAAACTGTTTTTT.

The chain carries TRBV20-1 and TRBJ2-7; 11 bases line up with TRBD2. The CDR3 length is 15 residues. Germline CDR1 and CDR2: DFQATT and SNEGSKA (reference sequence). J lost 7 bases, V lost 1 base, and 9 bases had no gene match. The DNA of the CDR3 is TGCAGTGCTAGAGTAGCGGGGGGGCCACCCACTGAGCAGTACGTC. Protein: CSARVAGGPPTEQYV.

This sequence joins TRBV7-8 and TRBJ1-6; 7 positions agree with TRBD1. Germline V gene data show CDR1 as SGHVS and CDR2 as FQNEAQ. The CDR3 is 16 residues long. J lost 7 bases, V lost 4 bases, and 10 bases had no gene match. The CDR3 nucleotides are TGTGCCAGCAGCTCAGGGGGTGGACAGTTGAATTCACCCCTCCACTTT. Translation gives CASSSGGGQLNSPLHF.

This clonotype was detected many times. The chain links TRBV7-2 to TRBJ2-7; 7 bases align to TRBD2. The V and J ends lost 5 bases and 2 bases, in that order; junction bases with no gene match: 9. The germline CDR1 and CDR2 sequences are SGHTA and FQGNSA. The CDR3 is made up of 15 amino acids. CDR3 protein: CASSPSRAGTYEQYF. The DNA of the CDR3 is TGTGCCAGCAGCCCAAGCCGAGCGGGGACCTACGAGCAGTACTTC.

The sample holds many counts of this clonotype. V is TRBV7-8 and J is TRBJ2-1; TRBD2 agrees at 8 bases. Germline V lookup: CDR1 SGHVS, CDR2 FQNEAQ. This CDR3 is 15 amino acids long. Trimming cost V 5 bases and J 8 bases; bases outside gene matches: 11. Here the CDR3 reads CASSPRGGGRDEQFF. The CDR3 DNA reads as TGTGCCAGCAGCCCCCGGGGGGGGGGCAGGGATGAGCAGTTCTTC.

This clonotype was counted only a few times. V and J are TRBV7-9 and TRBJ1-1, with 11 bases aligning to TRBD1. The V gene's germline CDR1 is SEHNR and CDR2 FQNEAQ (reference sequence). The CDR3 is made up of 16 amino acids. Losses at the gene ends were 4 bases for V and 1 base for J; bases not matched to a gene: 5. CDR3 DNA: TGTGCCAGCAGCTCCGGGGACAGGGGGAAGAACACTGAAGCTTTCTTT. This translates into CASSSGDRGKNTEAFF.

CDR3 region: CASSTTSGGTDTQYF. DNA for the CDR3: TGTGCCAGCAGCACGACTAGCGGGGGCACAGATACGCAGTATTTT. The chain couples TRBV5-6 to TRBJ2-3; TRBD2 aligns across 11 bases. V trimming: 4 bases; J trimming: 1 base; junction bases outside the gene matches: 2. The CDR3 consists of 15 residues. The germline gives CDR1 SGHDT, CDR2 YYEEEE. The variable domain in full, with the rest retrieved from reference TRBV5-6 and TRBJ2-3, is DAGVTQSPTHLIKTRGQQVTLRCSPKSGHDTVSWYQQALGQGPQFIFQYYEEEERQRGNFPDRFSGHQFPNYSSELNVNALLLGDSALYLCASSTTSGGTDTQYFGPGTRLTVL.

This clonotype was detected only a few times. The genes are TRBV6-2 or TRBV6-3 and TRBJ1-5, with no clear D. The V end lost 4 bases, the J end lost 1 base, and 11 bases lay between the germline ends. CDR1 is MNHEY, CDR2 SVGEGT, per germline. This CDR3 comprises 15 residues. The CDR3 loop reads CASSWRVGSNQPQHF. The CDR3 DNA reads as TGTGCCAGCAGTTGGAGGGTAGGCAGCAATCAGCCCCAGCATTTT.

This clonotype was seen many times. The chain links TRBV5-1 to TRBJ2-3; D tentatively fits TRBD1 or TRBD2 (5 bases each). Germline V gives CDR1 SGHRS, CDR2 YFSETQ. The CDR3 is 15 residues long. V shed 5 bases and J shed 0 bases, with 13 bases lying between them. The CDR3 protein is CASSVGTTSTDTQYF. CDR3 DNA sequence: TGCGCCAGCAGTGTGGGGACGACTAGCACAGATACGCAGTATTTT.

In this sample, this clonotype turned up a few times. The chain employs TRBV6-5 and TRBJ2-5; TRBD1 matches 8 bases. The CDR3 has 16 amino acids. The germline gives CDR1 MNHEY, CDR2 SVGAGI. V dropped 6 bases and J dropped 1; count of bases not matched to a gene: 10. The CDR3 loop reads CASRAGMDRVQETQYF. In DNA, the CDR3 is TGTGCCAGCAGGGCCGGGATGGACAGGGTCCAAGAGACCCAGTACTTC.

The chain links TRBV5-1 to TRBJ1-6; 7 nucleotides match TRBD1. The CDR3 is 16 amino acids. V was pared by 4 bases and J by 8 bases, with 12 bases of the junction left unmatched. Germline-derived CDR1 and CDR2 are SGHRS and YFSETQ. CDR3 nucleotides: TGCGCCAGCAGCCCGCTCGACAGGGACCGTCATTCACCCCTCCACTTT. The encoded protein is CASSPLDRDRHSPLHF. Variable domain in full (rest from reference TRBV5-1 and TRBJ1-6): KAGVTQTPRYLIKTRGQQVTLSCSPISGHRSVSWYQQTPGQGLQFLFEYFSETQRNKGNFPGRFSGRQFSNSRSEMNVSTLELGDSALYLCASSPLDRDRHSPLHFGNGTRLTVT.

The chain is built from TRBV9 and TRBJ2-7; D unclear. Germline values: CDR1 SGDLS, CDR2 YYNGEE. This CDR3 has 15 residues. V gave up 0 bases and J gave up 2 bases, with 12 bases separating them. The DNA of the CDR3 is TGTGCCAGCAGCGTAGAAGCAGGACCAGCCTACGAGCAGTACTTC. This translates into CASSVEAGPAYEQYF.

The sample holds a few counts of this clonotype. V usage is TRBV25-1 and J usage is TRBJ2-3; no clear D gene. V lost 4 bases to trimming and J lost 2 bases, with 10 bases between them. Germline V lookup: CDR1 MGHDK, CDR2 SYGVNS. CDR3 size: 14 residues. The CDR3: CASSGPGSTDTQYF. CDR3 nucleotides: TGTGCCAGCAGTGGCCCCGGATCCACAGATACGCAGTATTTT. The whole variable domain, filled in from reference TRBV25-1 and TRBJ2-3, reads EADIYQTPRYLVIGTGKKITLECSQTMGHDKMYWYQQDPGMELHLIHYSYGVNSTEKGDLSSESTVSRIRTEHFPLTLESARPSHTSQYLCASSGPGSTDTQYFGPGTRLTVL.

This clonotype was detected only a few times. The rearrangement links TRBV18 to TRBJ1-1, with a tentative D call TRBD1 (6 bases). Germline CDR1 and CDR2: KGHSH and LQKENI. Trimming left V 2 bases short and J 4 bases short, with 17 bases between. The CDR3 sequence is 16 residues long. CDR3 DNA sequence: TGTGCCAGCTCACCAAATAACTACAGGGCTAGCACTGAAGCTTTCTTT. It translates to CASSPNNYRASTEAFF. Looking up the rest from reference TRBV18 and TRBJ1-1 gives the full variable domain: NAGVMQNPRHLVRRRGQEARLRCSPMKGHSHVYWYRQLPEEGLKFMVYLQKENIIDESGMPKERFSAEFPKEGPSILRIQQVVRGDSAAYFCASSPNNYRASTEAFFGQGTRLTVV.

The chain uses TRBV11-2 and TRBJ1-2, with TRBD1 as a possible D gene (5 bases). Germline CDR1 and CDR2: SGHAT and FQNNGV. Trimming left V 6 bases short and J 6 bases short, with 14 bases between. The CDR3 extends over 13 amino acids. The CDR3 loop reads CASRLAGGDGYTF. In DNA form, the CDR3 reads TGTGCCAGCAGACTCGCGGGAGGGGATGGCTACACCTTC. The variable domain in full, completed from reference TRBV11-2 and TRBJ1-2, reads EAGVAQSPRYKIIEKRQSVAFWCNPISGHATLYWYQQILGQGPKLLIQFQNNGVVDDSQLPKDRFSAERLKGVDSTLKIQPAKLEDSAVYLCASRLAGGDGYTFGSGTRLTVV.

The rearrangement joins TRBV5-6 to TRBJ2-7; D uncertain. The V and J ends lost 1 base and 1 base respectively, with 9 bases between them. The CDR3 sequence is 14 residues long. Germline V lookup: CDR1 SGHDT, CDR2 YYEEEE. The CDR3 loop is CASSLLGLSYEQYF. CDR3 bases: TGTGCCAGCAGCTTGCTGGGATTGTCCTACGAGCAGTACTTC.

The table lists this clonotype with a few counts. V is TRBV7-2 and J is TRBJ1-1; D is uncertain. The CDR3 is made up of 15 amino acids. V gave up 7 bases and J gave up 5 bases, with 20 bases separating them. Germline V gives CDR1 SGHTA, CDR2 FQGNSA. The CDR3 protein is CASNPSDFEGTEAFF. DNA for the CDR3: TGTGCCAGCAACCCCTCGGACTTTGAAGGTACTGAAGCTTTCTTT.

The rearrangement links TRBV5-6 to TRBJ2-1; D possibly uses TRBD1 or TRBD2 (6 bases each). The germline V gene has CDR1 SGHDT and CDR2 YYEEEE. This CDR3 contains 14 residues. V lost 7 bases to trimming and J lost 9 bases, with 20 bases between them. The CDR3 region is CASRTEGGPGEQFF. CDR3 DNA sequence: TGTGCCAGCCGGACGGAGGGGGGCCCAGGTGAGCAGTTCTTC.